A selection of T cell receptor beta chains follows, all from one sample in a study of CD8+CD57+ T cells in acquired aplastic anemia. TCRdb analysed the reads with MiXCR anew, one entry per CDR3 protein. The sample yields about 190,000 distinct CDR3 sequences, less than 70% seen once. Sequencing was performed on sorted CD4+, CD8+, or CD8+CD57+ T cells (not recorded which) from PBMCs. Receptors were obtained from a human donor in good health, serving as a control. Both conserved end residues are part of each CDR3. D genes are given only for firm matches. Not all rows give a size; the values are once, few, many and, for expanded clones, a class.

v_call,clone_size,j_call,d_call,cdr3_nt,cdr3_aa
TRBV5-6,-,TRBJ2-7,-,TGTGCCAGCAGCTTAGGCAGTCCCTACGAGCAGTACTTC,CASSLGSPYEQYF
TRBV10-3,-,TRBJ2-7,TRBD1,TGTGCCATCTTACAGGGGCGCCTCTACGAGCAGTACTTC,CAILQGRLYEQYF
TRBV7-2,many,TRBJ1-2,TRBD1,TGTGCCAGCAGCCCCGGACAGGGAGACTATGGCTACACCTTC,CASSPGQGDYGYTF
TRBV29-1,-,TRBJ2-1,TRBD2,TGCAGCGTTGACACTAGCGGGGTTTACAATGAGCAGTTCTTC,CSVDTSGVYNEQFF
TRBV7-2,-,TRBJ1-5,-,TGTGCCAGCAGCCTCGGCGGGGGGGGAGGAGAGACCCAGCATTTT,CASSLGGGGGETQHF
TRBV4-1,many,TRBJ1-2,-,TGCGCCAGCAGCCAAGATCCCATAGGGGGGGCGCCGCCCTATGGCTACACCTTC,CASSQDPIGGAPPYGYTF
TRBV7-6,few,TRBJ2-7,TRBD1,TGTGCCAGCAGCCAGCTGACAGGGGGGCACGAGCAGTACTTC,CASSQLTGGHEQYF
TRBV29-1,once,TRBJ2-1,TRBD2,TGCAGCGTTCCTAGACTAGCAGAGATACGGGGATCCTACAATGAGCAGTTCTTC,CSVPRLAEIRGSYNEQFF
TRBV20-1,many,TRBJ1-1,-,TGCAGTGCTGGGGGGAACACTGAAGCTTTCTTT,CSAGGNTEAFF
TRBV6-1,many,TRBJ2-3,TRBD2,TGTGCCAGCGCAGTGATCGCGGGGGGATCCGATACGCAGTATTTT,CASAVIAGGSDTQYF
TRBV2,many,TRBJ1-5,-,TGTGCCAGCACGAACCGGGTGTTTGATCAGCCCCAGCATTTT,CASTNRVFDQPQHF
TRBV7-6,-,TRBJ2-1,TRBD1,TGTGCCAGCAGCCTCAGGACAGGGGTCAATGAGCAGTTCTTC,CASSLRTGVNEQFF
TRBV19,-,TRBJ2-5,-,TGTGCCAGTAGTATCACCAGGGGTGGCAATCAGCCCCAGTACTTC,CASSITRGGNQPQYF
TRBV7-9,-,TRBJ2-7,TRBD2,TGTGCCAGCAGCCCTTCGGGACTAGTCACCTACGAGCAGTACTTC,CASSPSGLVTYEQYF
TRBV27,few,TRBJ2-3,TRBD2,TGTGCCAGCAGTTTAAGGCCCTCGACTAGCGGTAGGACAGATATGCAGTATTTT,CASSLRPSTSGRTDMQYF
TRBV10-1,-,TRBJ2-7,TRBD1,TGCGCCAGCAGTGAGTCGGGGACAGGGGTCTCCTACGAGCAGTACTTC,CASSESGTGVSYEQYF
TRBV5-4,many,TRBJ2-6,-,TGTGCCAGCAGCTTGGGTGGAGGGCGCTCTGGGGCCAACGTCCTGACTTTC,CASSLGGGRSGANVLTF
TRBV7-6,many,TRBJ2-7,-,TGTGCCAGCAGCTTAGCTAAAGACACTTACCTGTACGAGCAGTACTTC,CASSLAKDTYLYEQYF
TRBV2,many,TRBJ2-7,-,TGTGCCAGCAGTGAACCGCAGGCCTACGAGCAGTACTTC,CASSEPQAYEQYF
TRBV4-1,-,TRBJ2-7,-,TGCGCCAGCAGTCCGGGGGTAACCTACGAGCAGTACTTC,CASSPGVTYEQYF
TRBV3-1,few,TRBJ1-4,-,TGTGCCAGCAGCCAAGATGGGGGCAGGAGGGATGAAAAACTGTTTTTT,CASSQDGGRRDEKLFF
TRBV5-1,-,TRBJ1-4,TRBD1,TGCGCCAGCAGCAAAACAGGGGCCTTT,CASSKTGAF
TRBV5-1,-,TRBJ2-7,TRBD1,TGCGCCAGCAGCTTGAGGGCAGGGGGTACCTACGAGCAGTACTTC,CASSLRAGGTYEQYF
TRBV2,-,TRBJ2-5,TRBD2,TGTGCCAGCAGGCGGGCTCCGGGACTAGCTACCGAGACCCAGTACTTC,CASRRAPGLATETQYF
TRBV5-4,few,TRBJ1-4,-,TGTGCCAGCAGCTTGGGGTGGTCGGGGGAAAAACTGTTTTTT,CASSLGWSGEKLFF
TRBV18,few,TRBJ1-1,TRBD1,TGTGCCAGCTCTCTACGGGACAGGGGTGAAGCTTTCTTT,CASSLRDRGEAFF
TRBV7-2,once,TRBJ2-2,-,TGTGCCAGCAGGGAAGGGACAACCGGGGAGCTGTTTTTT,CASREGTTGELFF
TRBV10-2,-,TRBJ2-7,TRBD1,TGCGCCAGCAGTGAGTACGGGACAGGGAATCAGTACGAGCAGTACTTC,CASSEYGTGNQYEQYF
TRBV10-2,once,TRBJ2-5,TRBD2,TGCGCCAGCAGTGAGTCTTTGACTAGCTTCGATTACACCGAAGAGACCCAGTACTTC,CASSESLTSFDYTEETQYF
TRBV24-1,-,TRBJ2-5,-,TGTGCCACCAGTGATGCACAGGGATTTCAAGAGACCCAGTACTTC,CATSDAQGFQETQYF
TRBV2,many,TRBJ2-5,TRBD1,TGTGCCAGCTTACCGACAGGGGCCAAAGAGACCCAGTACTTC,CASLPTGAKETQYF
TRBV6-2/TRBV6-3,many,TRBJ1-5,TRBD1,TGTGCCAGCAGCCGAGGGACAGTCAATCAGCCCCAGCATTTT,CASSRGTVNQPQHF
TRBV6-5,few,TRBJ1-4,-,TGTGCCAGCAGTGAAAATAGGAATGGAAAACTGTTTTTT,CASSENRNGKLFF
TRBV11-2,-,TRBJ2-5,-,TGTGCCAGCAGCTCCACGGCGGGAGAGACCCAGTACTTC,CASSSTAGETQYF
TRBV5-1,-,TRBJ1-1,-,TGCGCCAGCTGGGCAGGGAACACTGAAGCTTTCTTT,CASWAGNTEAFF
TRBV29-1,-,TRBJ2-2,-,TGCAGCGTTGAAGAAGCTAGGGGACTTGCCGGGGAGCTGTTTTTT,CSVEEARGLAGELFF
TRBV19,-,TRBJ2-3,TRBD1,TGTGCCAGTAGCAAACCTAGACAGGGGACAGATACGCAGTATTTT,CASSKPRQGTDTQYF
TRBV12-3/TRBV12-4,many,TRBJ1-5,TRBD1,TGTGCCAGCAGGACAGGGTCAGGCAATCAGCCCCAGCATTTT,CASRTGSGNQPQHF
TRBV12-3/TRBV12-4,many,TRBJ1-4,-,TGTGCCAGCAGTTTAACGGCAGGCCCGGCAACTAATGAAAAACTGTTTTTT,CASSLTAGPATNEKLFF
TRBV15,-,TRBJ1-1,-,TGTGCCACCAGCAGAGATCTAACCGACACAGAGAACACTGAAGCTTTCTTT,CATSRDLTDTENTEAFF
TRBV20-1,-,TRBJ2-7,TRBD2,TGCAGTGGTCAGCGGGGGGGGACCCTCTACGAGCAGTACTTC,CSGQRGGTLYEQYF
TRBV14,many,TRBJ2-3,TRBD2,TGTGCCAGCAGCCAGACTAGCGGGGGGACAGATACGCAGTATTTT,CASSQTSGGTDTQYF
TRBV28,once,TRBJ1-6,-,TGTGCCAGCAGGCTACAAGGGGGAGAATCACCCCTCCACTTT,CASRLQGGESPLHF
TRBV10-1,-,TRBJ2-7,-,TGCCCCGGGGGAGACAGGACGAACGAGCAGTACTTC,CPGGDRTNEQYF
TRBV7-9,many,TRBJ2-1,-,TGTGCCAGCAGCTTAATGGCACACAATGAGCAGTTCTTC,CASSLMAHNEQFF
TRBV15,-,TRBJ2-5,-,TGTGCCACCAGCAGAGGTGGTGTAGGGAAAGAGACCCAGTACTTC,CATSRGGVGKETQYF
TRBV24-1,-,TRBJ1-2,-,TGTGCCACCAGTGATGGGACCGTCAACTATGGCTACACCTTC,CATSDGTVNYGYTF
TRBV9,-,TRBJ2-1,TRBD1,TGCGCCAGCAAGGAGGACAGGTTCAATGAGCAGTTCTTC,CASKEDRFNEQFF
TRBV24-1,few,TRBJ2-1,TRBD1,TGTGCCAGCTCACGGACAGGGGGAGCCTACAATGAGCAGTTCTTC,CASSRTGGAYNEQFF
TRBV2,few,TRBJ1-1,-,TGTGCCAGCAGTGAAGCGGGATCGACCCGGCGGGGTACTGAAGCTTTCTTT,CASSEAGSTRRGTEAFF
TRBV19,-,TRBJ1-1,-,TGTGCCAGTAATACAGGGACCCAGAGCACTGAAGCTTTCTTT,CASNTGTQSTEAFF
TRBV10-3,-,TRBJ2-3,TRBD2,TGTGCCATCAGGGGGACTAGCAGCACAGATACGCAGTATTTT,CAIRGTSSTDTQYF
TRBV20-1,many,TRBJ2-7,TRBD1,TGCAGTGCTAGAGATCCGGGACAGGGATCTGGCGAGCAGTACTTC,CSARDPGQGSGEQYF
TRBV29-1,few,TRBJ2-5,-,TGCAGCGCAAGGACAGCGGAGACCCAGTACTTC,CSARTAETQYF
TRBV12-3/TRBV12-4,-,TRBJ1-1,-,TGTGCCAGCAGTGACCAGGGACGTCGGACTGAAGCTTTCTTT,CASSDQGRRTEAFF
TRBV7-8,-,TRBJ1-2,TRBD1,TGTGCCAGCAGCTTCACAGGGGGCGAAGGCTACACCTTC,CASSFTGGEGYTF
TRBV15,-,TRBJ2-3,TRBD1,TGTGCCACCAGCAGTCCCCTCGGACAGGGCGGTCGAGATACGCAGTATTTT,CATSSPLGQGGRDTQYF
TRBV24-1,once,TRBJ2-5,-,TGTGCCACCAGTGAGACCGTCCTAAATGGTGCAGAGACCCAGTACTTC,CATSETVLNGAETQYF